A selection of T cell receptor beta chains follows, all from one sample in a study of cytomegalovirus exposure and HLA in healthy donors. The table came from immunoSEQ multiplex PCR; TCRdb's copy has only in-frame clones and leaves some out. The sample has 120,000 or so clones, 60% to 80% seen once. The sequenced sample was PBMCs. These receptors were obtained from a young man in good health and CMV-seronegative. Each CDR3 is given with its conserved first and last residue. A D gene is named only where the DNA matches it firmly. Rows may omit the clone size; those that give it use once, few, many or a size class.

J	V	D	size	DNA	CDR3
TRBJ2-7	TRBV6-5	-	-	TGTGCCAGCAGTCACAGATCGGGGTGGTCCGACGAGCAGTACTTC	CASSHRSGWSDEQYF
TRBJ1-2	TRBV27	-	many	TGTGCCAGCAGCGAACAGCCTGGCTATGGCTACACCTTC	CASSEQPGYGYTF
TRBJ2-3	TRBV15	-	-	TGTGCCACCAGCAGAGCTGAGGAGCTGCCGTATTTT	CATSRAEELPYF
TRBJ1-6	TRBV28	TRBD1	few	TGTGCCAGCAGTCAGTATAGGACAGGGCATTCACCCCTCCACTTT	CASSQYRTGHSPLHF
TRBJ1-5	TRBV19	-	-	TGTGCCAGTAGTATAGTCCCCTCACAGGGCTTCAATCAGCCCCAGCATTTT	CASSIVPSQGFNQPQHF
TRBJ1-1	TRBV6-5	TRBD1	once	TGTGCCAGCAGGACACGACAGGGGAATGGTGAAGCTTTCTTT	CASRTRQGNGEAFF
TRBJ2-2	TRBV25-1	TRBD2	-	TGTGCCAGCAGTGAACCGGGGGGGCCGAACACCGGGGAGCTGTTTTTT	CASSEPGGPNTGELFF
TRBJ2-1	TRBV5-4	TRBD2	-	TGTGCCAGCAACCCCGCCGGGGGGGCCGGCAATGAGCAGTTCTTC	CASNPAGGAGNEQFF
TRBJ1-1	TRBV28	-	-	TGTGCCAGCAGTAGATCACCCGGGAGGGGGAACACTGAAGCTTTCTTT	CASSRSPGRGNTEAFF
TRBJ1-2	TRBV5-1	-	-	TGTGCCAGCAGCTTGGGTGTCGACAGGCCGTATGGCTACACCTTC	CASSLGVDRPYGYTF
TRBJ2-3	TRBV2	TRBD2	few	TGTGCCAGCAGTGAATTAGCGGGGGGCACAGATACGCAGTATTTT	CASSELAGGTDTQYF
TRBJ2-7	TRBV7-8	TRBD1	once	TGTGCCAGCAGCCTCTCGGACAGGGGTCATGAGCAGTACTTC	CASSLSDRGHEQYF
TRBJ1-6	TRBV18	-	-	TGTGCCAGCTCACCAGGCGGGGATTCACCCCTCCACTTT	CASSPGGDSPLHF
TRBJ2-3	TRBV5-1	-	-	TGCGCCAGCAGCTCGGTAAGCTCAGGGGATACGCAGTATTTT	CASSSVSSGDTQYF
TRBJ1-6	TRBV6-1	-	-	TGTGCTACCGAGGTCGGGGTTTCACCCCTCCACTTT	CATEVGVSPLHF
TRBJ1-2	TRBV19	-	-	TGTGCCAGTAGTACGACAACCAACTATGGCTACACCTTC	CASSTTTNYGYTF
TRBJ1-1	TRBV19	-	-	TGTGCCAGTAGTCCGGTAATGAACACTGAAGCTTTCTTT	CASSPVMNTEAFF
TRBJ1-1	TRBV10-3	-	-	TGTGCCATCGGAAATAACAGGGATAACACTGAAGCTTTCTTT	CAIGNNRDNTEAFF